These 21 T cell receptor beta chains were all obtained from the same sample, sequenced in a study of T cell clonality in common variable immunodeficiency. Using immunoSEQ multiplex PCR, the repertoire was profiled, and TCRdb retains in-frame clones only, with some absent. Observed in the sample are tens of thousands of clones, none of them singletons. Sample: peripheral blood mononuclear cells. The receptors were sampled from a person aged 18-69 years in good health.

This clone was detected a few times. The CDR3 end lies 3 residues beyond the end of the read and is filled in from the germline J gene. The chain employs TRBV7-6 and TRBJ2-2; D uncertain. Germline V gene data show CDR1 as SGHVS and CDR2 as FNYEAQ. The CDR3 consists of 13 residues. Trimming took 4 bases from V and 9 from J, leaving 12 bases between them. The CDR3 region is CASSSYLGRELFF. The DNA read from the CDR3 is TGTGCCAGCAGCTCCTATCTTGGGCGGGAG.

This clone was counted only a few times. The read terminates 3 residues ahead of where the CDR3 ends, so the germline J gene completes it. The chain links TRBV20-1 to TRBJ1-5; TRBD1 agrees at 7 bases. Germline CDR1 and CDR2: DFQATT and SNEGSKA (reference sequence). The CDR3 is 17 residues long. After removal of 0 bases from V and 8 bases from J, the junction contained 16 bases not matched to a gene. The covered CDR3 bases are TGCAGTGCTAGAGACTCAATGACAGGGTCGGCTGCAGAGCCC. Translating gives CSARDSMTGSAAEP. The complete CDR3 protein is CSARDSMTGSAAEPQHF.

This clone occurred many times. The read ends 3 residues shy of where the CDR3 ends; the end is completed using the germline J gene. The chain is built from TRBV19 and TRBJ1-2, with D perhaps TRBD1 (5 bases). Per germline, CDR1 LNHDA and CDR2 SQIVND (reference sequence). The V end lost 5 bases, the J end lost 5 bases, and 21 bases lay between the germline ends. This CDR3 has 16 amino acids. Partial CDR3 DNA: TGTGCCAGTAGTTTCCTAGGCAGGGCCCTTTCTTATGGC. Protein: CASSFLGRALSYG. The entire CDR3 reads CASSFLGRALSYGYTF.

Ten or more counts support this clone. Sequencing ends 3 residues short of the CDR3 end; the germline J gene provides the rest. The rearrangement joins TRBV7-9 to TRBJ1-2; 7 bases agree with TRBD1. CDR3 length equals 15 residues. Germline CDR1 is SEHNR and CDR2 is FQNEAQ (reference sequence). The V gene end was trimmed by 5 bases and the J gene end by 5 bases; junction bases not matched to a gene: 11. CDR3 bases read: TGTGCCAGCAGCAACAGACCCGGGACAGAATATGGC. Its protein product is CASSNRPGTEYG. Given in full, the CDR3 is CASSNRPGTEYGYTF. Drawing the rest from reference TRBV7-9 and TRBJ1-2, the complete variable domain is DTGVSQNPRHKITKRGQNVTFRCDPISEHNRLYWYRQTLGQGPEFLTYFQNEAQLEKSRLLSDRFSAERPKGSFSTLEIQRTEQGDSAMYLCASSNRPGTEYGYTFGSGTRLTVV.

This clone was observed at least ten times. With the read ending 3 residues before the CDR3 end, the germline J gene is used to fill in that end. The rearrangement joins TRBV5-1 to TRBJ2-7; D ambiguous. The CDR3 has 14 residues. Trimming pared 5 bases from V and 0 bases from J, leaving 12 bases between. Germline-derived CDR1 and CDR2 are SGHRS and YFSETQ. The CDR3 here is CASRFDTSSYEQYF. The sequenced CDR3 bases are TGCGCCAGCAGATTTGACACCTCCTCCTACGAG.

This clone was picked up a small number of times. The observed sequence ends 3 residues before the CDR3 terminus, with the missing tail filled in from the germline J gene. V gene TRBV7-8 combines with J gene TRBJ2-3; the D gene is possibly TRBD2 (7 bases). CDR3 length: 17 amino acids. V lost 0 bases and J 4 bases, leaving 17 bases between the germline ends. Germline loops: CDR1 SGHVS, CDR2 FQNEAQ. This CDR3 is CASSLARGQGYADTQYF. Partial CDR3 DNA: TGTGCCAGCAGCTTAGCGCGGGGGCAGGGGTATGCAGATACG.

This clone came up many times. The observed sequence ends 3 residues before the CDR3 terminus, with the missing tail filled in from the germline J gene. This rearrangement joins TRBV7-3 to TRBJ2-1, with 11 bases identical to TRBD2. The germline V gene encodes CDR1 SGHTA and CDR2 FQGTGA. The CDR3 consists of 16 residues. V dropped 5 bases and J dropped 5; count of bases not matched to a gene: 8. This chain's CDR3 is CASSRPLAGEDNEQFF. The part of the CDR3 DNA that was read is TGTGCCAGCAGCCGACCACTAGCGGGAGAAGACAATGAG.

The sample holds many counts of this clone. The sequenced fragment ends 3 residues before the CDR3 boundary, so the rest is inferred from the germline J gene. The V call is TRBV19, the J call TRBJ1-1; perhaps TRBD1 as D (5 bases). Trimming took off 7 bases at V and 1 base at J, with 16 bases between the two ends. Germline values: CDR1 LNHDA, CDR2 SQIVND (reference sequence). This CDR3 has 15 amino acids. The DNA read from the CDR3 is TGTGCCAGTATCGCGGGGGGAAAGGAGAACACTGAA. It encodes CASIAGGKENTE. The CDR3 in full is CASIAGGKENTEAFF.

This clone showed up just a few times. This could be a read error, since a much larger clone is one nucleotide away. The read terminates 3 residues ahead of where the CDR3 ends, so the germline J gene completes it. The chain uses TRBV7-9 and TRBJ2-3; unclear D gene. Germline V gives CDR1 SEHNR, CDR2 FQNEAQ (reference sequence). This CDR3 spans 12 amino acids. The part of the CDR3 DNA that was read is TGTGCCAGCAGCTCCCTAGGAGAGACG. It yields the protein CASSSLGET. The full-length CDR3 reads as CASSSLGETQYF. The full variable domain, in which reference TRBV7-9 and TRBJ2-3 provide the parts outside the CDR3, is DTGVSQNPRHKITKRGQNVTFRCDPISEHNRLYWYRQTLGQGPEFLTYFQNEAQLEKSRLLSDRFSAERPKGSFSTLEIQRTEQGDSAMYLCASSSLGETQYFGPGTRLTVL.

This clone appeared a few times. The read ends 3 residues shy of where the CDR3 ends; the end is completed using the germline J gene. V is TRBV2 and J is TRBJ1-1; 8 bases line up with TRBD1. This CDR3 has 15 residues. The V and J ends lost 3 bases and 0 bases, in that order; junction bases with no gene match: 3. Germline CDR1 SNHLY, CDR2 FYNNEI. CDR3: CASSEMGQVNTEAFF. CDR3 DNA, as far as it was read: TGTGCCAGCAGTGAGATGGGACAGGTGAACACTGAA.

Ten or more counts support this clone. Coverage ceases 3 residues before the CDR3 finishes, and the germline J gene fills in the end. The chain combines TRBV18 with TRBJ2-1; a possible D gene is TRBD1 (5 bases). V was clipped by 2 bases and J by 5 bases, with 13 bases between them. This CDR3 contains 15 residues. Germline CDR1 reads KGHSH; CDR2 reads LQKENI. CDR3 DNA, as far as it was read: TGTGCCAGCTCACCATGGACAAAGAAGGACAATGAG. As protein: CASSPWTKKDNE. The whole CDR3 protein is CASSPWTKKDNEQFF.

This clone was counted ten times or more. The CDR3 end lies 3 residues beyond the end of the read and is filled in from the germline J gene. V is TRBV7-9 and J is TRBJ1-2; D gene ambiguous. This CDR3 contains 12 residues. V lost 1 base and J 5 bases, leaving 5 bases between the germline ends. CDR1 and CDR2 from the germline V gene are SEHNR and FQNEAQ (reference sequence). This chain's CDR3 is CASSLGGYGYTF. The CDR3 bases that were read are TGTGCCAGCAGCTTAGGAGGTTATGGC.

This clone was seen many times. Relative to the germline gene, one junction end is altered; a read error may explain this. Read coverage stops 3 residues before the CDR3 terminus; the germline J gene supplies the remainder. The chain links TRBV7-7 to TRBJ2-5, with TRBD2 matching 10 bases. Germline CDR1 SSHAT, CDR2 FNYEAQ (reference sequence). The CDR3 extends over 17 amino acids. This chain's CDR3 is CASSFHPSGGSWETQYF. CDR3 DNA (partial): TGTGCTAGCAGCTTTCACCCTAGCGGGGGCTCGTGGGAGACC.

This clone was seen many times. The CDR3 end lies 3 residues beyond the end of the read and is filled in from the germline J gene. V usage is TRBV5-1 and J usage is TRBJ1-2; D is uncertain. Trimming left V 3 bases short and J 3 bases short, with 12 bases between. CDR1 SGHRS and CDR2 YFSETQ come from the germline V gene. CDR3 length: 14 amino acids. CDR3 DNA (partial): TGCGCCAGCAGCTCCCCGATCCAGGACTATGGC. This sequence encodes CASSSPIQDYG. In full, the CDR3 is CASSSPIQDYGYTF.

The table lists this clone with many counts. The CDR3 end lies 3 residues beyond the end of the read and is filled in from the germline J gene. The V gene is TRBV7-9, the J gene TRBJ2-1; D possibly corresponds to TRBD2 (6 bases). Germline CDR1 is SEHNR and CDR2 is FQNEAQ (reference sequence). The length of the CDR3 is 14 residues. Trimming took 5 bases from V and 2 from J, leaving 10 bases between them. This chain's CDR3 is CASSPTRAYNEQFF. The CDR3 bases that were read are TGTGCCAGCAGCCCGACTAGGGCCTACAATGAG.

This clone came up many times. Read sequence stops 3 residues before the CDR3 end, and the germline J gene provides the missing end. The chain recombines TRBV7-3 with TRBJ2-1, with 9 positions matching TRBD1. Per the germline V gene, CDR1 is SGHTA and CDR2 is FQGTGA. The CDR3 totals 15 residues. V was clipped by 5 bases and J by 4 bases; unmatched bases: 6. CDR3 region: CASSAGQGRYNEQFF. The CDR3 DNA, read in part, is TGTGCCAGCAGCGCGGGACAGGGCCGTTACAATGAG.

This clone showed up many times. The read finishes 3 residues shy of the CDR3 end, and the germline J gene is used to complete it. V gene TRBV7-9 combines with J gene TRBJ2-5; tentative D call: TRBD2 (7 bases). The CDR3 spans 15 residues. Between the trimmed V and J ends, which lost 5 bases and 5 bases, there was a span of 18 bases. CDR1 and CDR2 (germline): SEHNR, FQNEAQ (reference sequence). This CDR3 is CASSRGGADFETQYF. The CDR3 bases that were read are TGTGCCAGCAGCCGAGGGGGGGCTGATTTCGAGACC.

This clone was detected ten times or more. The read ends 3 residues before the CDR3 terminus; that terminus is restored from the germline J gene. The genes are TRBV19 and TRBJ1-5, with TRBD1 identical over 9 bases. Trimming removed 7 bases from V and 5 bases from J; junction bases left unmatched: 6. Germline V gives CDR1 LNHDA, CDR2 SQIVND (reference sequence). CDR3 length equals 14 residues. CDR3 amino acids: CASTRTGGDQPQHF. The CDR3 DNA, read in part, is TGTGCCAGTACCAGAACAGGGGGCGATCAGCCC.

The table lists this clone with many counts. Sequencing ends 3 residues short of the CDR3 end; the germline J gene provides the rest. The chain uses TRBV20-1 and TRBJ1-1; no definite D call. Germline V gene lookup returns CDR1 DFQATT and CDR2 SNEGSKA (reference sequence). The length of the CDR3 is 13 residues. V lost 4 bases to trimming and J lost 0 bases, with 9 bases between them. Incomplete CDR3 DNA: TGCAGTGCTAATGCAGTAATGAACACTGAA. Translation gives CSANAVMNTE. The full CDR3 protein reads CSANAVMNTEAFF.

Concerning this clone: The junction does not match germline at one end; this may be a read error. The read falls 3 residues short of the CDR3 end, and the missing part is taken from the germline J gene. This sample includes further DNA sequences coding for the same CDR3. The rearrangement uses TRBV13 and TRBJ1-3, with D perhaps matching TRBD1 (5 bases). The length of the CDR3 is 17 residues. Germline assignment: CDR1 PRHDT and CDR2 FYEKMQ (reference sequence). The sequenced part of the CDR3 DNA is TGTGCCAGCAGCTTACCCGCATACGGGGGTTCTGGAAACACG. It yields the protein CASSLPAYGGSGNT. The entire CDR3 is CASSLPAYGGSGNTIYF.

This clone came up a few times. Sequencing ends 3 residues short of the CDR3 end; the germline J gene provides the rest. The chain employs TRBV11-2 and TRBJ1-2, with D uncertain. Deletions cut 0 bases from V and 5 bases from J, with 10 bases between. The germline gives CDR1 SGHAT, CDR2 FQNNGV. CDR3 length: 14 amino acids. Partial CDR3 DNA: TGTGCCAGCAGCTTAGACGGGTATGCTTATGGC. Residues: CASSLDGYAYG. The CDR3 as a whole reads CASSLDGYAYGYTF.